These T cell receptor beta chains were read from a single sample in a study of blood T cell repertoires in COVID-19. Measured with immunoSEQ multiplex PCR; TCRdb has only the in-frame clones, and not every one. The sample contains 250,000 or so clones, approximately 91% of which appear only once. The sequenced sample consisted of peripheral blood. The receptors derive from a man aged 25 to 40 with COVID-19, enrolled during active disease. Both conserved end residues are part of each CDR3. The order of the fields is V gene, clone size, D gene, J gene, CDR3 protein, CDR3 DNA. A D gene is named only where the DNA matches it firmly. Not all rows give a size; the values are once, few, many and, for expanded clones, a class.

>TRBV6-5|-|-|TRBJ1-4
CASSSSGKRNEKLFF
TGTGCCAGCAGTTCATCAGGGAAAAGGAATGAAAAACTGTTTTTT
>TRBV6-5|-|TRBD1|TRBJ1-4
CASSYSGQVDEKLFF
TGTGCCAGCAGTTACTCTGGACAGGTTGATGAAAAACTGTTTTTT
>TRBV11-2|-|TRBD1|TRBJ1-3
CASSLNSGQGFGNTIYF
TGTGCCAGCAGCTTAAACTCTGGACAGGGTTTTGGAAACACCATATATTTT
>TRBV10-3|-|-|TRBJ1-2
CAISVSGPVEGYTF
TGTGCCATCAGTGTGTCGGGTCCGGTGGAGGGCTACACCTTC
>TRBV10-3|-|-|TRBJ2-6
CAISESGSGANVLTF
TGTGCCATCAGTGAATCGGGGTCTGGGGCCAACGTCCTGACTTTC
>TRBV27|once|-|TRBJ1-2
CASSLSTGLPNYGYTF
TGTGCCAGCAGTTTATCTACAGGGCTTCCGAACTATGGCTACACCTTC
>TRBV18|-|-|TRBJ2-7
CASSPLDRGSYEQYF
TGTGCCAGCTCCCCTCTCGACAGAGGCTCCTACGAGCAGTACTTC
>TRBV11-1|few|-|TRBJ1-1
CASSSWSGNTEAFF
TGTGCCAGCAGCTCATGGTCGGGGAACACTGAAGCTTTCTTT
>TRBV11-3|-|TRBD2|TRBJ2-3
CASSPSLAGGLSTDTQYF
TGTGCCAGCAGCCCTTCCTTAGCGGGGGGACTTAGCACAGATACGCAGTATTTT
>TRBV30|-|TRBD1|TRBJ1-5
CAWSAPGGTGHLSNQPQHF
TGTGCCTGGAGTGCCCCCGGAGGGACAGGGCATCTAAGCAATCAGCCCCAGCATTTT
>TRBV5-1|-|TRBD1|TRBJ2-7
CASIGQGYEQYF
TGCGCCAGCATTGGACAGGGCTACGAGCAGTACTTC
>TRBV25-1|-|-|TRBJ1-4
CASSVLTSATNEKLFF
TGTGCCAGCAGTGTACTGACAAGTGCAACTAATGAAAAACTGTTTTTT
>TRBV10-3|-|TRBD1|TRBJ2-5
CAIQGQGQETQYF
TGTGCCATCCAAGGACAGGGCCAAGAGACCCAGTACTTC
>TRBV2|-|-|TRBJ1-5
CASRGGVPQPQHF
TGTGCCAGCAGGGGCGGGGTACCACAGCCCCAGCATTTT
>TRBV5-1|-|TRBD1|TRBJ1-1
CASSPGTGNTEAFF
TGCGCCAGCAGCCCCGGGACAGGGAACACTGAAGCTTTCTTT
>TRBV7-9|-|TRBD2|TRBJ2-3
CASSNSGGAPDTQYF
TGTGCCAGCAGCAATAGCGGGGGGGCTCCAGATACGCAGTATTTT
>TRBV24-1|-|-|TRBJ2-1
CATSDSVQDNEQFF
TGTGCCACCAGTGATTCTGTGCAGGACAATGAGCAGTTCTTC
>TRBV18|-|-|TRBJ1-2
CASSHDLEPIRYGYTF
TGTGCCAGCTCACACGACTTGGAACCTATAAGATATGGCTACACCTTC
>TRBV9|-|-|TRBJ1-1
CASSSRATGGTEAFF
TGTGCCAGCAGCTCCCGCGCAACGGGGGGCACTGAAGCTTTCTTT
>TRBV30|once|TRBD1|TRBJ1-5
CAWSVRVGTGGSQPQHF
TGTGCCTGGAGTGTACGCGTCGGGACAGGGGGCAGTCAGCCCCAGCATTTT
>TRBV6-5|-|TRBD2|TRBJ2-5
CASSFGLAEKETQYF
TGTGCCAGCAGTTTCGGACTAGCGGAAAAAGAGACCCAGTACTTC
>TRBV3-1/TRBV3-2|-|TRBD2|TRBJ2-7
CASSLRGGSKDYEQYF
TGTGCCAGCAGCCTCCGGGGGGGAAGTAAGGACTACGAGCAGTACTTC
>TRBV12-3/TRBV12-4|-|TRBD1|TRBJ1-5
CASTVTGGQPQHF
TGTGCCAGCACCGTGACAGGGGGTCAGCCCCAGCATTTT
>TRBV9|-|-|TRBJ1-2
CASSANRNTNYGYTF
TGTGCCAGCAGCGCCAACAGGAATACTAACTATGGCTACACCTTC